This T cell receptor beta chain was found in a study of control samples from healthy donors and cancer patients. Assay: immunoSEQ multiplex PCR; the TCRdb copy retains only in-frame clones and omits some. Of more than 45,000 clones listed, about 94% are singletons. Specimen: PBMCs. This TCR was recovered from a woman aged 45-60 years with head and neck cancer.

The CDR3 protein is CATSDARTGRTDTQYF. CDR3 DNA sequence: TGTGCCACCAGTGATGCCCGGACAGGGCGAACAGATACGCAGTATTTT. This chain links TRBV24-1 with TRBJ2-3, with 8 bases identical to TRBD1. CDR3 length: 16 residues. Germline CDR1 and CDR2: KGHDR and SFDVKD. Losses at the gene ends were 3 bases for V and 3 bases for J; bases not matched to a gene: 7.